These 5 T cell receptor beta chains came from one sample sequenced in a study of T cell changes during pregnancy in multiple sclerosis (dated by TCRdb to the late 2010s). The receptor library was made with the immunoSEQ multiplex PCR assay. The source is immuneACCESS, and TCRdb retained only in-frame sequences with V and J called. Part of the clones is not carried over; for the studies checked, unresolved V genes explain less than half of this, and the remainder is unexplained. The sample table holds some 28,000 clones, of which roughly 91% were seen once. Roughly 3% of the sample rests with the top ten. This material consisted of CD4+ T cells from peripheral blood mononuclear cells, taken in the first trimester of pregnancy. Source of these receptors: a female donor in good health, enrolled as a control in a pregnancy study.

In DNA, the CDR3 is TGTGCCAGCAGTTACACAGGGAAGGTCGCTGAAGCTTTCTTT. Translating gives CASSYTGKVAEAFF. The V and J genes are TRBV6-5 and TRBJ1-1; D is possibly TRBD1 (6 bases). The V and J ends lost 2 bases and 6 bases respectively, with 13 bases between them. Germline lookup yields CDR1 MNHEY and CDR2 SVGAGI. CDR3 length: 14 residues.

This sequence joins TRBV5-4 and TRBJ2-1, with 7 bases fitting TRBD2. This CDR3 spans 13 amino acids. Trimming cost V 6 bases and J 4 bases; bases outside gene matches: 4. Per the germline V gene, CDR1 is SGHNT and CDR2 is YYREEE (reference sequence). CDR3 DNA sequence: TGTGCCAGCATGTCTAGCGGTTACAATGAGCAGTTCTTC. Amino acids: CASMSSGYNEQFF.

The J gene is TRBJ2-7, the V gene TRBV11-2; 7 nucleotides agree with TRBD1. The V gene end was trimmed by 5 bases and the J gene end by 4 bases; junction bases not matched to a gene: 11. The CDR3 covers 15 residues. From germline, CDR1 is SGHAT and CDR2 FQNNGV. CDR3 coding DNA: TGTGCCAGCAGCCCCATGACAGGGTCGTGGTACGAGCAGTACTTC. Translated, it gives CASSPMTGSWYEQYF.

This clone was observed once. This chain connects TRBV5-4 to TRBJ2-1; 8 bases fit TRBD2. The V gene's germline CDR1 is SGHNT and CDR2 YYREEE (reference sequence). The CDR3 has 15 amino acids. The V gene end was trimmed by 2 bases and the J gene end by 4 bases; junction bases not matched to a gene: 5. CDR3 nucleotides: TGTGCCAGCAGCTTCCCCGGGGGGGCTTACAATGAGCAGTTCTTC. This sequence encodes CASSFPGGAYNEQFF. Using reference TRBV5-4 and TRBJ2-1 for the parts outside the CDR3, the full variable domain is ETGVTQSPTHLIKTRGQQVTLRCSSQSGHNTVSWYQQALGQGPQFIFQYYREEENGRGNFPPRFSGLQFPNYSSELNVNALELDDSALYLCASSFPGGAYNEQFFGPGTRLTVL.

This clone turned up a few times. The chain recombines TRBV30 with TRBJ2-7; TRBD1 agrees at 9 bases. Trimming took 8 bases from V and 4 from J; bases not matched to a gene: 3. The CDR3 is 11 residues long. CDR1 is GTSNPN and CDR2 is SVGIG in the germline V gene (reference sequence). The CDR3 region has the DNA TGTGCCATGGACAGGGGTTACGAGCAGTACTTC. Translation: CAMDRGYEQYF. Full variable domain (missing parts from reference TRBV30 and TRBJ2-7): SQTIHQWPATLVQPVGSPLSLECTVEGTSNPNLYWYRQAAGRGLQLLFYSVGIGQISSEVPQNLSASRPQDRQFILSSKKLLLSDSGFYLCAMDRGYEQYFGPGTRLTVT.